A selection of T cell receptor beta chains follows, all from one sample in a study of blood T cell repertoires in COVID-19. The repertoire was sequenced with immunoSEQ multiplex PCR; TCRdb's copy has only in-frame clones and lacks some. The table records under 200,000 clones, just under 85% of them present only once. The sequenced sample was peripheral blood. These receptor sequences come from a man aged 40-49 years who had recovered from COVID-19. Both conserved end residues are part of each CDR3. The order of the fields is J gene, D gene, V gene, clone size, CDR3 DNA, CDR3 protein. D genes are given only for firm matches. Where a row states a size, it is once, few, many or the class of an expanded clone; other rows omit it.

TRBJ1-4	.	TRBV29-1	.	TGCAGCGTGGAGCAAAGGGGACTCGGGAATGAAAAACTGTTTTTT	CSVEQRGLGNEKLFF
TRBJ1-5	TRBD1	TRBV6-2/TRBV6-3	.	TGTGCCAGCAGTTTAGACAGGGCGAGCAATCAGCCCCAGCATTTT	CASSLDRASNQPQHF
TRBJ2-5	.	TRBV28	once	TGTGCCAGCAATACAGAAGAGACCCAGTACTTC	CASNTEETQYF
TRBJ1-6	TRBD1	TRBV7-9	few	TGTGCCAGCAGCTCACAGGGGGCCGTGTCACCCCTCCACTTT	CASSSQGAVSPLHF
TRBJ1-4	.	TRBV6-5	.	TGTGCCAGCAGATCAGGGTCAACTAATGAAAAACTGTTTTTT	CASRSGSTNEKLFF
TRBJ1-6	.	TRBV30	few	TGTGCCTGGTACCCAGGCATGAACAGGGTGACTCGATCACCCCTCCACTTT	CAWYPGMNRVTRSPLHF
TRBJ2-3	TRBD1	TRBV6-1	.	TGTGCCAGCAGTGACCCTTGGACAGGGGCAGATACGCAGTATTTT	CASSDPWTGADTQYF
TRBJ2-5	TRBD1	TRBV19	.	TGTGCCACCCGCGACAGGGCAGAGACCCAGTACTTC	CATRDRAETQYF
TRBJ1-2	.	TRBV15	.	TGTGCCACCAGCAGTGACCAGGGTTGGCGGGGCTACACCTTC	CATSSDQGWRGYTF
TRBJ1-5	.	TRBV30	.	TGTGCCTGGAGTGGGGAGCAAAATCAGCCCCAGCATTTT	CAWSGEQNQPQHF
TRBJ2-7	.	TRBV7-2	.	TGTGCCAGCAGCCACCCGGGCTACGAGCAGTACTTC	CASSHPGYEQYF
TRBJ1-5	.	TRBV4-3	.	TGCGCCAGCAGCCAAGATCTAACAGGTAATCAGCCCCAGCATTTT	CASSQDLTGNQPQHF
TRBJ2-1	.	TRBV28	.	TGTGCCAGCAGTTTAGCAGGGGCGACTAACAATGAGCAGTTCTTC	CASSLAGATNNEQFF
TRBJ2-7	.	TRBV3-1/TRBV3-2	.	TGTGCCAGCAGCCAAGATTGTACAGGGTCCTACGAGCAGTACTTC	CASSQDCTGSYEQYF
TRBJ2-7	TRBD1	TRBV11-2	.	TGTGCCAGCAGCTTAGAACGACAGGGACATGGGGAGCAGTACTTC	CASSLERQGHGEQYF
TRBJ1-2	TRBD1	TRBV30	.	TGTGCCTGGAGTGCCCCGAAGACAGGGATTGACTATGGCTACACCTTC	CAWSAPKTGIDYGYTF
TRBJ1-2	TRBD1	TRBV4-3	.	TGCGCCAGCAGCCAAGATTGGGCCTGGGACAGGGCGACAGGCTACACCTTC	CASSQDWAWDRATGYTF
TRBJ2-7	TRBD2	TRBV6-2/TRBV6-3	once	TGTGCCAGCAGTCCGACTAGCCGTGAGCAGTACTTC	CASSPTSREQYF
TRBJ2-1	TRBD2	TRBV5-4	.	TGTGCCAGCAGCCTTCTAGCGGGAGGAGGCAATGAGCAGTTCTTC	CASSLLAGGGNEQFF
TRBJ2-1	TRBD2	TRBV9	.	TGTGCCAGCAGCGGGACTAGCGGGTTTGCCTACAATGAGCAGTTCTTC	CASSGTSGFAYNEQFF
TRBJ1-2	TRBD1	TRBV9	.	TGTGCCAGCAGCCGCCCGGGGACAGGGTATGGCTACACCTTC	CASSRPGTGYGYTF
TRBJ2-1	TRBD2	TRBV27	.	TGTGCCAGCACCGCCGCTGGGACTAGCTCCTACAATGAGCAGTTCTTC	CASTAAGTSSYNEQFF
TRBJ1-1	.	TRBV5-6	.	TGTGCCAGCAGCTCCCGGGGTCTGAACACTGAAGCTTTCTTT	CASSSRGLNTEAFF
TRBJ2-3	TRBD2	TRBV5-4	.	TGTGCCAGCAGCTTGGCCCGGGCGGGAGGCCTTAGAGATACGCAGTATTTT	CASSLARAGGLRDTQYF
TRBJ1-6	.	TRBV18	.	TGTGCCAGCTCACCAGGACTGACACTCAATTCACCCCTCCACTTT	CASSPGLTLNSPLHF
TRBJ2-5	TRBD1	TRBV19	.	TGTGCCAGTAGTATACGCGACAGGGCCATAGAGACCCAGTACTTC	CASSIRDRAIETQYF
TRBJ2-3	TRBD2	TRBV13	.	TGTGCCAGCAGCTCGAGACTAGCGGGGGGAACAGATACGCAGTATTTT	CASSSRLAGGTDTQYF
TRBJ2-3	.	TRBV11-1	.	TGTGCCAGCAGCCACCGCGCGCCTAGCACAGATACGCAGTATTTT	CASSHRAPSTDTQYF
TRBJ1-2	TRBD1	TRBV9	.	TGTGCCAGCACCCGGGACAGGGACTATGGCTACACCTTC	CASTRDRDYGYTF
TRBJ2-7	.	TRBV30	.	TGTGCCTGGAGTGTTTCCACCTACGAGCAGTACTTC	CAWSVSTYEQYF
TRBJ2-2	.	TRBV9	.	TGTGCCAGCAGCGTAATAGACACCGGGGAGCTGTTTTTT	CASSVIDTGELFF
TRBJ1-1	TRBD1	TRBV5-6	once	TGTGCCAGCAGCCCGAACTCGGACAGGGGAAACACTGAAGCTTTCTTT	CASSPNSDRGNTEAFF
TRBJ1-2	.	TRBV7-3	.	TGTGCCAGCAGCTTTGCTCGGGGCTATGGCTACACCTTC	CASSFARGYGYTF
TRBJ2-2	TRBD2	TRBV24-1	.	TGTGCCGCGCGGGGGAGGGCGACCGGGGAGCTGTTTTTT	CAARGRATGELFF
TRBJ2-1	TRBD2	TRBV7-8	.	TGTGCCAGCAGCTTAGTCCCGGGACTAGCGGGACTTGAGCAGTTCTTC	CASSLVPGLAGLEQFF
TRBJ2-7	.	TRBV29-1	.	TGCAGCGTTGAAGATCAATGGACAGAAGAGCAGTACTTC	CSVEDQWTEEQYF